These T cell receptor beta chains were read from a single sample in a study of blood T cell repertoires in COVID-19. This table comes from immunoSEQ multiplex PCR, and its TCRdb copy is limited to in-frame clones, with some not included. The data contain some 180,000 clones, roughly 86% of them seen just once; the ten biggest clones take up around 24%. The sequenced sample consisted of PBMCs or T cells enriched from blood (not recorded which). These receptors were collected from a middle-aged woman in a cohort exposed to, infected with or recovered from COVID-19 (not recorded which). Both conserved end residues are part of each CDR3. D genes are given only for firm matches. Size tells how often a clone was seen (once, few, many) or the class of an expanded clone, and some rows leave it out.

V gene,CDR3 length,J gene,clone size,D gene,CDR3 protein,CDR3 DNA
TRBV7-9,14,TRBJ2-7,NA,TRBD1,CASLLGQGAHEQYF,TGTGCCAGCCTCCTAGGACAGGGGGCCCACGAGCAGTACTTC
TRBV2,15,TRBJ1-4,NA,NA,CASSSQGPTNEKLFF,TGTGCCAGCAGTTCACAGGGACCAACTAATGAAAAACTGTTTTTT
TRBV29-1,16,TRBJ2-1,NA,TRBD2,CSVEGGEAGVWNEQFF,TGCAGCGTTGAAGGGGGGGAAGCGGGAGTTTGGAATGAGCAGTTCTTC
TRBV27,10,TRBJ2-7,NA,NA,CASSWPEQYF,TGTGCCAGCAGTTGGCCCGAGCAGTACTTC
TRBV11-3,13,TRBJ1-4,NA,NA,CASSLRTREKLFF,TGTGCCAGCAGCTTAAGAACGCGTGAAAAACTGTTTTTT
TRBV4-1,14,TRBJ1-1,once,NA,CASSHPAVGTEAFF,TGCGCCAGCAGCCACCCCGCGGTGGGCACTGAAGCTTTCTTT
TRBV19,16,TRBJ2-3,NA,TRBD2,CASSIVAGGPLGTQYF,TGTGCCAGTAGTATAGTAGCGGGGGGCCCCCTAGGTACGCAGTATTTT
TRBV19,14,TRBJ2-1,NA,TRBD1,CASSIQGAANEQFF,TGTGCCAGTAGTATACAGGGGGCAGCGAATGAGCAGTTCTTC
TRBV21-1,16,TRBJ1-4,NA,NA,CASRKSEGAANEKLFF,TGTGCCAGCAGGAAAAGCGAGGGGGCTGCTAATGAAAAACTGTTTTTT
TRBV12-5,14,TRBJ1-5,NA,NA,CASAPGDRNQPQHF,TGTGCTAGTGCCCCAGGGGATCGCAATCAGCCCCAGCATTTT
TRBV15,14,TRBJ1-4,NA,TRBD1,CATSRDRGEEKLFF,TGTGCCACCAGTAGGGACAGGGGAGAGGAAAAACTGTTTTTT
TRBV11-2,14,TRBJ1-2,NA,NA,CASSSRRGAYGYTF,TGTGCCAGCAGCTCAAGACGGGGGGCCTATGGCTACACCTTC
TRBV10-3,15,TRBJ2-3,NA,TRBD1,CAIREGQERADTQYF,TGTGCCATCCGAGAGGGACAGGAACGTGCAGATACGCAGTATTTT
TRBV7-8,16,TRBJ1-6,NA,NA,CASSLPPSSYNSPLHF,TGTGCCAGCAGCTTACCCCCGAGCTCCTATAATTCACCCCTCCACTTT
TRBV11-2,13,TRBJ2-1,NA,NA,CASSLVVANEQFF,TGTGCCAGCAGCTTAGTTGTGGCCAATGAGCAGTTCTTC
TRBV11-2,16,TRBJ2-1,few,TRBD2,CASSSETSGGTNEQFF,TGTGCCAGCAGCTCGGAGACTAGCGGGGGGACTAATGAGCAGTTCTTC
TRBV5-1,16,TRBJ2-2,NA,TRBD1,CASSFHGTGGPGELFF,TGCGCCAGCAGCTTCCACGGGACAGGGGGTCCCGGGGAGCTGTTTTTT
TRBV15,15,TRBJ1-1,few,TRBD1,CATSRETGGITEAFF,TGTGCCACCAGCAGAGAGACAGGGGGCATCACTGAAGCTTTCTTT
TRBV30,15,TRBJ2-7,NA,TRBD1,CAWSRGQGLWYEQYF,TGTGCCTGGAGTCGTGGACAGGGCTTATGGTACGAGCAGTACTTC
TRBV7-9,15,TRBJ2-3,NA,NA,CASSPAVPNTDTQYF,TGTGCCAGCAGCCCAGCGGTCCCTAACACAGATACGCAGTATTTT
TRBV5-5,12,TRBJ1-1,once,NA,CASSPTPPGAFF,TGTGCCAGCAGCCCTACCCCCCCCGGAGCTTTCTTT
TRBV24-1,14,TRBJ1-1,NA,TRBD1,CATSRTGSYTEAFF,TGTGCCACCAGTCGGACAGGATCGTACACTGAAGCTTTCTTT
TRBV7-2,13,TRBJ1-2,NA,NA,CASSLGPGHGYTF,TGTGCCAGCAGCTTAGGGCCAGGGCATGGCTACACCTTC
TRBV5-6,15,TRBJ1-6,NA,TRBD1,CASRYGTGGYSPLHF,TGTGCCAGCAGGTACGGGACAGGGGGCTATTCACCCCTCCACTTT
TRBV28,14,TRBJ1-5,NA,TRBD1,CASSLDRVYQPQHF,TGTGCCAGCAGTTTAGACAGGGTGTATCAGCCCCAGCATTTT
TRBV13,16,TRBJ1-1,NA,TRBD1,CASSTRQGGMNTEAFF,TGTGCCAGCAGCACCCGACAGGGGGGAATGAACACTGAAGCTTTCTTT
TRBV7-8,13,TRBJ1-2,NA,NA,CASSVGVNYGYTF,TGTGCCAGCAGCGTCGGGGTCAACTATGGCTACACCTTC
TRBV4-1,16,TRBJ1-1,NA,NA,CASSPYGTRKNTEAFF,TGCGCCAGCAGCCCCTACGGGACACGGAAGAACACTGAAGCTTTCTTT
TRBV9,15,TRBJ2-3,NA,NA,CASSVDHSDTDTQYF,TGTGCCAGCAGCGTAGATCACTCCGACACAGATACGCAGTATTTT
TRBV6-4,15,TRBJ2-1,NA,TRBD2,CASSDSSGSYNEQFF,TGTGCCAGCAGTGACTCTAGCGGGAGCTACAATGAGCAGTTCTTC
TRBV10-3,19,TRBJ1-6,NA,NA,CAISESIRAGDRYNSPLHF,TGTGCCATCAGTGAGTCGATTCGGGCAGGGGACCGCTATAATTCACCCCTCCACTTT
TRBV28,17,TRBJ2-1,NA,TRBD2,CASSFWNLAGLYNEQFF,TGTGCCAGCAGTTTTTGGAATCTAGCGGGCTTATACAATGAGCAGTTCTTC
TRBV15,14,TRBJ1-1,NA,NA,CATSRDRVDTEAFF,TGTGCCACCAGCAGAGATCGGGTTGACACTGAAGCTTTCTTT
TRBV6-4,13,TRBJ1-1,NA,NA,CASSPRVNTEAFF,TGTGCCAGCAGTCCCAGGGTGAACACTGAAGCTTTCTTT
TRBV13,13,TRBJ1-2,NA,NA,CASSFGRGRGYTF,TGTGCCAGCAGCTTTGGCAGGGGCAGAGGCTACACCTTC
TRBV6-5,14,TRBJ1-2,NA,NA,CASSSFSGDYGYTF,TGTGCCAGCAGTTCTTTCTCGGGTGACTATGGCTACACCTTC
TRBV11-2,17,TRBJ2-1,NA,TRBD2,CASSSGIAGRIYNEQFF,TGTGCCAGCAGCTCGGGGATAGCGGGCCGCATCTACAATGAGCAGTTCTTC
TRBV5-1,17,TRBJ1-6,NA,NA,CASSPGVGGSYNSPLHF,TGCGCCAGCAGCCCGGGAGTGGGGGGCTCCTATAATTCACCCCTCCACTTT
TRBV5-1,15,TRBJ2-7,NA,NA,CASSLVQGLVDEQYF,TGCGCCAGCAGCTTGGTTCAGGGTTTGGTCGACGAGCAGTACTTC
TRBV19,16,TRBJ1-4,NA,NA,CASSMADRNFNEKLFF,TGTGCCAGTAGTATGGCGGACAGAAACTTCAATGAAAAACTGTTTTTT
TRBV30,13,TRBJ1-3,NA,NA,CAWTGVLGNTIYF,TGTGCCTGGACAGGGGTTCTTGGAAACACCATATATTTT
TRBV13,12,TRBJ1-1,few,NA,CASSLSSTEAFF,TGTGCCAGCAGCTTATCTAGCACTGAAGCTTTCTTT
TRBV27,14,TRBJ1-1,once,NA,CASSLERGKTEAFF,TGTGCCAGCAGTTTAGAGCGGGGGAAGACTGAAGCTTTCTTT
TRBV19,13,TRBJ1-1,NA,NA,CASSIVRDTEAFF,TGTGCCAGTAGTATAGTGAGGGACACTGAAGCTTTCTTT
TRBV4-1,14,TRBJ1-1,once,TRBD1,CASSPPGQLREAFF,TGCGCCAGCAGCCCGCCGGGACAGCTCCGTGAAGCTTTCTTT
TRBV19,15,TRBJ1-5,NA,TRBD1,CASSTDRDDNQPQHF,TGTGCCAGTAGTACGGACAGGGATGACAATCAGCCCCAGCATTTT
TRBV11-2,13,TRBJ2-7,NA,NA,CATAYLGGYEQYF,TGTGCCACCGCTTATTTAGGGGGCTACGAGCAGTACTTC
TRBV27,15,TRBJ2-5,NA,TRBD2,CASSLWEGTQETQYF,TGTGCCAGCAGTTTATGGGAGGGGACCCAAGAGACCCAGTACTTC
TRBV5-5,19,TRBJ1-5,NA,TRBD1,CASSPFGGGEGRGNQPQHF,TGTGCCAGCAGCCCTTTCGGAGGGGGCGAGGGGAGAGGTAATCAGCCCCAGCATTTT
TRBV2,17,TRBJ2-7,many,NA,CASSDGPGEWGLYEQYF,TGTGCCAGCAGTGATGGGCCAGGGGAATGGGGCTTGTACGAGCAGTACTTC
TRBV24-1,15,TRBJ2-4,NA,NA,CATSDLDDQGNIQYF,TGTGCCACCAGTGATTTGGATGATCAGGGGAACATTCAGTACTTC
TRBV10-2,14,TRBJ1-1,NA,NA,CASSESRGNTEAFF,TGCGCCAGCAGTGAGTCAAGAGGGAACACTGAAGCTTTCTTT
TRBV5-8,13,TRBJ1-2,NA,NA,CASSLGLYYGYTF,TGTGCCAGCAGCTTGGGGCTTTACTATGGCTACACCTTC
TRBV2,13,TRBJ1-2,NA,NA,CASSDGGIYGYTF,TGTGCCAGCAGTGATGGGGGGATCTATGGCTACACCTTC
TRBV7-2,14,TRBJ2-7,NA,TRBD2,CASSQGLAGYEQYF,TGTGCCAGCAGCCAGGGACTAGCAGGCTACGAGCAGTACTTC
TRBV11-3,17,TRBJ1-3,NA,NA,CASSPSRGNRAGNTIYF,TGTGCCAGCAGCCCCTCCAGGGGCAATCGGGCTGGAAACACCATATATTTT
TRBV6-5,11,TRBJ2-7,NA,TRBD1,CASRTGAEQYF,TGTGCCAGCAGGACAGGGGCCGAGCAGTACTTC
TRBV4-2,14,TRBJ1-1,NA,NA,CASSQLTENTEAFF,TGTGCCAGCAGCCAGTTAACAGAGAACACTGAAGCTTTCTTT
TRBV27,13,TRBJ1-1,NA,NA,CATAGAWNTEAFF,TGTGCCACCGCAGGGGCCTGGAACACTGAAGCTTTCTTT